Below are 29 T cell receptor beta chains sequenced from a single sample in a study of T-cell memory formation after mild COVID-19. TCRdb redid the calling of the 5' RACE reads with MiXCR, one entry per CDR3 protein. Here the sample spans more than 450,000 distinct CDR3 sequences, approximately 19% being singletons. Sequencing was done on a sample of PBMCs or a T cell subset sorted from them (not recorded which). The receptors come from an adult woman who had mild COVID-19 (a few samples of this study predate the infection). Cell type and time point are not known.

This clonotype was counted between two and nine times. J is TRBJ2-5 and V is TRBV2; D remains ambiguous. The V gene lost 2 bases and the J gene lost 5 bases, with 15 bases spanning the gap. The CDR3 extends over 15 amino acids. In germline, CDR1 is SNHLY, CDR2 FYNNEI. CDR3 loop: CASSESVGPWETQYF. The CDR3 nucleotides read TGTGCCAGCAGTGAATCCGTCGGACCCTGGGAGACCCAGTACTTC.

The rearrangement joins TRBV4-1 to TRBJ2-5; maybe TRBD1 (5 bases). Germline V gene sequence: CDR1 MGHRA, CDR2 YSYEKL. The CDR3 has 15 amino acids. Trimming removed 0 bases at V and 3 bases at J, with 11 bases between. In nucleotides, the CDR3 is TGCGCCAGCAGCCAAGAAAACAGGCGGAAAGAGACCCAGTACTTC. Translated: CASSQENRRKETQYF.

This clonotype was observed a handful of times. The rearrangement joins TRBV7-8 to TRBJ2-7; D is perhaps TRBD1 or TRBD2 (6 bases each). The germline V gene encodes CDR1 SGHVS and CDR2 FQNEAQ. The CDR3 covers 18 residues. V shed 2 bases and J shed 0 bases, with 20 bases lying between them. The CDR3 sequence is CASSLSQRGRLVSYEQYF. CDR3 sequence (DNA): TGTGCCAGCAGCTTATCGCAACGGGGGCGACTAGTCTCCTACGAGCAGTACTTC.

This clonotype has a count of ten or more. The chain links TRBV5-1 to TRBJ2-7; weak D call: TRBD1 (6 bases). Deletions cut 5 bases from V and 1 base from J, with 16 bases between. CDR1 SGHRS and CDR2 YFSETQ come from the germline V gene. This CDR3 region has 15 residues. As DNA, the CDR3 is TGCGCCAGCAGTCCGACACAGGGCATGTCCTACGAGCAGTACTTC. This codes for CASSPTQGMSYEQYF. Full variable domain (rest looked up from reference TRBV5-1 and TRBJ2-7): KAGVTQTPRYLIKTRGQQVTLSCSPISGHRSVSWYQQTPGQGLQFLFEYFSETQRNKGNFPGRFSGRQFSNSRSEMNVSTLELGDSALYLCASSPTQGMSYEQYFGPGTRLTVT.

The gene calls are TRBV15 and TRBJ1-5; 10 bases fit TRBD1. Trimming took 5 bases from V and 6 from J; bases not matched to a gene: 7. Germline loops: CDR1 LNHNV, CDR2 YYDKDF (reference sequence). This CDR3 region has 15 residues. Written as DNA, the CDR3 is TGTGCCACCAGCCGGGACAGGGGTTCAGGTCAGCCCCAGCATTTT. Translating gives CATSRDRGSGQPQHF.

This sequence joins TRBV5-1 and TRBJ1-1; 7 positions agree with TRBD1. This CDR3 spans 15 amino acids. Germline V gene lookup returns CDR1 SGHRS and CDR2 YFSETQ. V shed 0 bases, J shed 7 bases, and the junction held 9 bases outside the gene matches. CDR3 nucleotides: TGCGCCAGCAGCTTGGTTTATGAGGGGGCGGATGAAGCTTTCTTT. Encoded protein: CASSLVYEGADEAFF.

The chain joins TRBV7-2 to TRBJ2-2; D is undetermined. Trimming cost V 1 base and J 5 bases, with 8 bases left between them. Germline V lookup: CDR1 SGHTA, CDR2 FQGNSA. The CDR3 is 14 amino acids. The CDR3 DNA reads TGTGCCAGCAGCTTAGGGTCATCTACCGGGGAGCTGTTTTTT. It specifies CASSLGSSTGELFF. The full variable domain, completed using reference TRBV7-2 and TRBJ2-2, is GAGVSQSPSNKVTEKGKDVELRCDPISGHTALYWYRQSLGQGLEFLIYFQGNSAPDKSGLPSDRFSAERTGGSVSTLTIQRTQQEDSAVYLCASSLGSSTGELFFGEGSRLTVL.

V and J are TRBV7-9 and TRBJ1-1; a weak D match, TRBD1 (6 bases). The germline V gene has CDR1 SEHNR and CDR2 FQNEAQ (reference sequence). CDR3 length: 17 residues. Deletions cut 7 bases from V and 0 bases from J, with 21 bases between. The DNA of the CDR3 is TGTGCCAGCACCCCGCGGGGGGCAGGGCCCATGAACACTGAAGCTTTCTTT. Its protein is CASTPRGAGPMNTEAFF.

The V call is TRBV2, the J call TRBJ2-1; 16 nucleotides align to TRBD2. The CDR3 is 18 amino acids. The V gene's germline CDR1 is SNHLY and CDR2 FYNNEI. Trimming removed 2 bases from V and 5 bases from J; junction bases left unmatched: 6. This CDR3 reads CASSETGLAGGPDNEQFF. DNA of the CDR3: TGTGCCAGCAGTGAAACGGGACTAGCGGGAGGGCCGGACAATGAGCAGTTCTTC.

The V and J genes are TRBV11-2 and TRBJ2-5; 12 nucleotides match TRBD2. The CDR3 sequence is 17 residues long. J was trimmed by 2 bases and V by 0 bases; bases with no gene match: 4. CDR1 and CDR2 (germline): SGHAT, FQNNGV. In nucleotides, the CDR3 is TGTGCCAGCAGCTTAGATCCTAGCGGGAGGGATCAAGAGACCCAGTACTTC. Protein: CASSLDPSGRDQETQYF.

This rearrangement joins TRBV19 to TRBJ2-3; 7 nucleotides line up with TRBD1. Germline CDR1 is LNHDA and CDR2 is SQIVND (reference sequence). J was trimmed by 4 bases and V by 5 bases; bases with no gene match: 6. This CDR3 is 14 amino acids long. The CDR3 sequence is CASSPTGVADTQYF. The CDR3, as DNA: TGTGCCAGTAGTCCAACAGGGGTAGCAGATACGCAGTATTTT. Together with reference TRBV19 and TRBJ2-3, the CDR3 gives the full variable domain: DGGITQSPKYLFRKEGQNVTLSCEQNLNHDAMYWYRQDPGQGLRLIYYSQIVNDFQKGDIAEGYSVSREKKESFPLTVTSAQKNPTAFYLCASSPTGVADTQYFGPGTRLTVL.

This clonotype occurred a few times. In DNA, the CDR3 is TGCAGCGTTGGGGGTCTCTCAGTTCAAGAGACCCAGTACTTC. The encoded protein is CSVGGLSVQETQYF. This sequence joins TRBV29-1 and TRBJ2-5; D is undetermined. Trimming stripped 4 bases from V and 2 bases from J, with 14 bases between. The CDR3 totals 14 residues. Looked up from germline, CDR1 is SQVTM and CDR2 is ANQGSEA.

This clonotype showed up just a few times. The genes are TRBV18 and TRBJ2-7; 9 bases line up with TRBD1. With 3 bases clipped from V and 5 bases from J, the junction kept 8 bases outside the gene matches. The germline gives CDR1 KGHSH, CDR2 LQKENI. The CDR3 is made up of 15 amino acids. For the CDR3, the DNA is TGTGCCAGCTCACCCCCTTCCCGGACAGGGGACGAGCAGTACTTC. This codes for CASSPPSRTGDEQYF. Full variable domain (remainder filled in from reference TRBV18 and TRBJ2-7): NAGVMQNPRHLVRRRGQEARLRCSPMKGHSHVYWYRQLPEEGLKFMVYLQKENIIDESGMPKERFSAEFPKEGPSILRIQQVVRGDSAAYFCASSPPSRTGDEQYFGPGTRLTVT.

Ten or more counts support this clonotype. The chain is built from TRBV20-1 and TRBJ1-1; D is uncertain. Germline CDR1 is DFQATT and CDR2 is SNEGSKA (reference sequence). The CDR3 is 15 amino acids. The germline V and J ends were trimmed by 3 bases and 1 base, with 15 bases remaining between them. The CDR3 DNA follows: TGCAGTGCTAGGGGATCGGGTCCATGGAACACTGAAGCTTTCTTT. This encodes CSARGSGPWNTEAFF.

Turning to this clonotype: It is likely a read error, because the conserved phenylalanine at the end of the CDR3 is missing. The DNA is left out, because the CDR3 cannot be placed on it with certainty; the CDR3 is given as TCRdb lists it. The CDR3 region is CASSFGAGALSI. This chain uses TRBV7-2 with TRBJ2-1; TRBD2 reflects the table's D call only, with no check against the DNA. From germline, CDR1 is SGHTA and CDR2 FQGNSA. The CDR3 is made up of 12 amino acids, end residues included.

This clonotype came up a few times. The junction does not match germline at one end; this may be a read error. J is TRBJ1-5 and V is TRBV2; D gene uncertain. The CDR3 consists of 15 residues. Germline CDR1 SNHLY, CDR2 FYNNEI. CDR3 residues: CASSEGGYSNQPQHF. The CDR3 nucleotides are TGTGCCAGTAGTGAGGGAGGATATAGCAATCAGCCCCAGCATTTT. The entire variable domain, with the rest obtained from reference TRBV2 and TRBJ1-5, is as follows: EPEVTQTPSHQVTQMGQEVILRCVPISNHLYFYWYRQILGQKVEFLVSFYNNEISEKSEIFDDQFSVERPDGSNFTLKIRSTKLEDSAMYFCASSEGGYSNQPQHFGDGTRLSIL.

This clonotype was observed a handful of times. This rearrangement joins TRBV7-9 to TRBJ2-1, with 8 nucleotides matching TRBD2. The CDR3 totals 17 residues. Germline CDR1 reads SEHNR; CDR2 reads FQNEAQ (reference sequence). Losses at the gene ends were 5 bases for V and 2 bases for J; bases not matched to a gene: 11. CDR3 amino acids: CASSTTNPGLAYNEQFF. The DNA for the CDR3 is TGTGCCAGCAGCACGACCAATCCGGGACTAGCCTACAATGAGCAGTTCTTC.

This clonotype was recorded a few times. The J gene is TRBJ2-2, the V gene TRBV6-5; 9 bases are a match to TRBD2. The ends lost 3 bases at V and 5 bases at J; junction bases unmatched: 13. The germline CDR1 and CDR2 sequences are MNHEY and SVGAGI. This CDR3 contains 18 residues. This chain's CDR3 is CASSYGVSGRDGTGELFF. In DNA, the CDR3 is TGTGCCAGCAGTTATGGGGTTAGCGGGAGAGACGGTACCGGGGAGCTGTTTTTT.

CDR3 sequence: CASNWGPKETQYF. The CDR3 DNA reads TGCGCCTCCAATTGGGGCCCCAAAGAGACCCAGTACTTC. The chain couples TRBV5-1 to TRBJ2-5; maybe TRBD1 (5 bases). Germline V gene lookup returns CDR1 SGHRS and CDR2 YFSETQ. This CDR3 is built from 13 residues. Trimming took off 10 bases at V and 3 bases at J, with 16 bases between the two ends.

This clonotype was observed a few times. As DNA, the CDR3 is TGTGCCACCAGCAGGTCGGACAGGTCCCAAGAGACCCAGTACTTC. Protein sequence: CATSRSDRSQETQYF. The V call is TRBV15, the J call TRBJ2-5; 7 nucleotides match TRBD1. The length of the CDR3 is 15 residues. V dropped 3 bases and J dropped 1; count of bases not matched to a gene: 5. CDR1 and CDR2 from the germline V gene are LNHNV and YYDKDF (reference sequence). Combining the CDR3 with reference TRBV15 and TRBJ2-5 gives the whole variable domain DAMVIQNPRYQVTQFGKPVTLSCSQTLNHNVMYWYQQKSSQAPKLLFHYYDKDFNNEADTPDNFQSRRPNTSFCFLDIRSPGLGDTAMYLCATSRSDRSQETQYFGPGTRLLVL.

CDR3 DNA: TGTGCCAGCAGTTCAGTAGTTAATGAAAAACTGTTTTTT. Its translation is CASSSVVNEKLFF. This chain links TRBV11-2 with TRBJ1-4; D gene ambiguous. Germline-derived CDR1 and CDR2 are SGHAT and FQNNGV. This CDR3 spans 13 amino acids. With 6 bases removed from V and 4 bases from J, the gap between germline ends came to 9 bases.

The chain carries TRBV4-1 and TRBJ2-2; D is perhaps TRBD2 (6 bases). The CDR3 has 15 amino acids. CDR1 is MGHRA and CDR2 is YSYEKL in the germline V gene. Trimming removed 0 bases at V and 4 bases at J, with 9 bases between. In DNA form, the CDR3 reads TGCGCCAGCAGCCAAGATCGGGGGTCCACCGGGGAGCTGTTTTTT. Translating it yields CASSQDRGSTGELFF.

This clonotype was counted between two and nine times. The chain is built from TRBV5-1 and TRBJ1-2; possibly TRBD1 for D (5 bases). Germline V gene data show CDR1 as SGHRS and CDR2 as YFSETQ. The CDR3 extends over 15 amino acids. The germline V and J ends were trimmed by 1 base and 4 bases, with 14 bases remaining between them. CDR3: CASSLSQGEVYGYTF. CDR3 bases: TGCGCCAGCAGCTTGAGTCAGGGCGAGGTCTATGGCTACACCTTC.

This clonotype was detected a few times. CDR3 nucleotides: TGTGCCAGCGGCACAGGGGCGGGGGTAGGGGAGCTGTTTTTT. It translates to CASGTGAGVGELFF. The chain carries TRBV25-1 and TRBJ2-2, with D possibly being TRBD1 or TRBD2 (7 bases each). The CDR3 spans 14 residues. V dropped 8 bases and J dropped 8 bases, with 18 bases sitting between them. Germline V gives CDR1 MGHDK, CDR2 SYGVNS.

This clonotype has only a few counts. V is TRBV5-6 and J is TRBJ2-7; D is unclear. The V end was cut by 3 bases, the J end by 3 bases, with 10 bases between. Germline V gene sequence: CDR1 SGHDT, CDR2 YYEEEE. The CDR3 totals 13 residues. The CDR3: CASSSGSVYEQYF. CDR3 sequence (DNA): TGTGCCAGCAGCTCTGGGTCCGTCTACGAGCAGTACTTC.

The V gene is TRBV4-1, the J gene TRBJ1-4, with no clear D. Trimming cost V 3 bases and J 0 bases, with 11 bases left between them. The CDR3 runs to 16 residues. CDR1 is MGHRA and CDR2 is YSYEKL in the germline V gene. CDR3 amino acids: CASSHGRAPTNEKLFF. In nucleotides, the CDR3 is TGCGCCAGCAGCCACGGACGGGCTCCAACTAATGAAAAACTGTTTTTT.

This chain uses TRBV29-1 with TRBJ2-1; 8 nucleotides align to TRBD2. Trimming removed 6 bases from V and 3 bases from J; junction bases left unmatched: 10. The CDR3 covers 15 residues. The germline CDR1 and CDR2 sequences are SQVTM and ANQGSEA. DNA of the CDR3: TGCAGCGTGCAGGGACCGGGAGGGGGCTACAATGAGCAGTTCTTC. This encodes CSVQGPGGGYNEQFF.

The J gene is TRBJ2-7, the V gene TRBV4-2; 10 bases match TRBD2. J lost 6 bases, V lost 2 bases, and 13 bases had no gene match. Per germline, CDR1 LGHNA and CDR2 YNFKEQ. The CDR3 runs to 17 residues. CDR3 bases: TGTGCCAGCAGCCAACCCCCGGGGCTAGCGGGGGAGGGCGAGCAGTACTTC. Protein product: CASSQPPGLAGEGEQYF.

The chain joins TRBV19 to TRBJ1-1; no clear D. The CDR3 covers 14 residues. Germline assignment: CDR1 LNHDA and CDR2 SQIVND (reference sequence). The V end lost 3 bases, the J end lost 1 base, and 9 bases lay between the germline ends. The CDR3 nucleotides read TGTGCCAGTAGTATCATATCAGGGAACACTGAAGCTTTCTTT. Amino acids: CASSIISGNTEAFF. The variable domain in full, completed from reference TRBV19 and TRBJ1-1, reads DGGITQSPKYLFRKEGQNVTLSCEQNLNHDAMYWYRQDPGQGLRLIYYSQIVNDFQKGDIAEGYSVSREKKESFPLTVTSAQKNPTAFYLCASSIISGNTEAFFGQGTRLTVV.